The entry below gives a single T cell receptor beta chain sequence along with its context. TCRdb keeps only in-frame clones here, not all; method: immunoSEQ multiplex PCR. The sample consists of about 190,000 clones, 84% of them appearing once. This record comes from a study of blood T cell repertoires in COVID-19. Study summary: The analysed material was cDNA or gDNA that came from T cells, B-cell-depleted T cells, or PBMCs.

The CDR3 totals 14 residues. The V and J ends lost 3 bases and 0 bases respectively, with 8 bases between them. The germline gives CDR1 LGHDT, CDR2 YNNKEL (reference sequence). Participants' own reports of clinical history determined their cohort assignment. Sequencing used PBMCs or T cells enriched from blood (not recorded which). This rearrangement joins TRBV3-1 (or the pseudogene TRBV3-2) to TRBJ1-2; D is unclear. This sequence was found in a woman aged 25 to 39 who had been exposed to COVID-19. The CDR3 region is CASSHRQANYGYTF. As DNA, the CDR3 is TGTGCCAGCAGCCACCGTCAGGCTAACTATGGCTACACCTTC.